The entry below describes one TCR beta chain. As yet, its antigen is unknown. Trimming took off 4 bases at V and 4 bases at J, with 11 bases between the two ends. This CDR3 is 13 amino acids long. Germline CDR1 SGHTA, CDR2 FQGNSA. The data originate from a study of T cell repertoires in cytomegalovirus infection. On the study more broadly: It was recently identified HLA-C-restricted and well-studied HLA-B-restricted CMV epitopes that the study used. Matching HLA type and CMV infection were both indicated by public TCR beta signatures.

TCRdb independently ran MiXCR on the reads; one entry per CDR3 protein. The sample lists 200,000 to 250,000 distinct CDR3 sequences, 35% to 40% occurring once. The source was CD8+ T cells from cultured PBMCs, collected from culture after CMV antigen stimulation. This clonotype originated in a human donor in good health (CMV status not recorded). Some clones in this sample may be carry-over from other donors' samples. The chain carries TRBV7-2 and TRBJ2-7; D unclear. CDR3 in DNA: TGTGCCAGCAGCTATACTCGCCAGTACGAGCAGTACTTC. Translating it yields CASSYTRQYEQYF.